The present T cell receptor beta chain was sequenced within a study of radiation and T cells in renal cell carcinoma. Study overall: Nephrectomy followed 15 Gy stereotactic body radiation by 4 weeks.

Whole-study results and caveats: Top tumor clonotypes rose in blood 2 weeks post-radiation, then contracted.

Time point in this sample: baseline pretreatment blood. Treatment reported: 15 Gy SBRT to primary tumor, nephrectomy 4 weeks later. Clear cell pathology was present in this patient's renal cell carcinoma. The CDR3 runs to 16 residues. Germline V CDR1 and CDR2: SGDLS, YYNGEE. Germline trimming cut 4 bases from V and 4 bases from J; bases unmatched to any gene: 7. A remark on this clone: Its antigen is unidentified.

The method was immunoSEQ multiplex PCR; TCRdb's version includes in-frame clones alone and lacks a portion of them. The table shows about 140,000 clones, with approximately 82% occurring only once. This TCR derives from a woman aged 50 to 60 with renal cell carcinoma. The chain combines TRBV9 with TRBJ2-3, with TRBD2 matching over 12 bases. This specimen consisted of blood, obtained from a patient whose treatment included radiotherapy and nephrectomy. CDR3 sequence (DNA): TGTGCCAGCAGCAGGCGACTAGCGGGAGAAGCAGATACGCAGTATTTT. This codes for CASSRRLAGEADTQYF. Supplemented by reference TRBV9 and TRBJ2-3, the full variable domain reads DSGVTQTPKHLITATGQRVTLRCSPRSGDLSVYWYQQSLDQGLQFLIQYYNGEERAKGNILERFSAQQFPDLHSELNLSSLELGDSALYFCASSRRLAGEADTQYFGPGTRLTVL.